These 25 T cell receptor beta chains share one sample of origin, sequenced in a study of blood T cell repertoires in COVID-19. Produced via immunoSEQ multiplex PCR; TCRdb's table is partial and in-frame only. This repertoire shows under 75,000 clones, around 93% found once; its top ten account for under 5.5%. Sequencing used peripheral blood. These receptors came from a man aged 50-60 years with active COVID-19.

In this sample, this clone turned up once. The CDR3 DNA sequence: TGTGCCAGCAGCTTAGCCGCGACCGGGGAGCTGTTTTTT. This sequence encodes CASSLAATGELFF. The chain has TRBV7-6 and TRBJ2-2; D ambiguous. Trimming took off 0 bases at V and 5 bases at J, with 4 bases between the two ends. The CDR3 has 13 amino acids. The germline V gene encodes CDR1 SGHVS and CDR2 FNYEAQ. The full variable domain, completed using reference TRBV7-6 and TRBJ2-2, is GAGVSQSPRYKVTKRGQDVALRCDPISGHVSLYWYRQALGQGPEFLTYFNYEAQQDKSGLPNDRFSAERPEGSISTLTIQRTEQRDSAMYRCASSLAATGELFFGEGSRLTVL.

The chain recombines TRBV2 with TRBJ2-5, with 8 bases fitting TRBD2. With 3 bases clipped from V and 5 bases from J, the junction kept 5 bases outside the gene matches. This CDR3 is built from 14 residues. CDR1 is SNHLY and CDR2 is FYNNEI in the germline V gene. CDR3 DNA sequence: TGTGCCAGCAGTGACGGGGGGGCAGGGGAGACCCAGTACTTC. Protein product: CASSDGGAGETQYF. Full variable domain (missing parts from reference TRBV2 and TRBJ2-5): EPEVTQTPSHQVTQMGQEVILRCVPISNHLYFYWYRQILGQKVEFLVSFYNNEISEKSEIFDDQFSVERPDGSNFTLKIRSTKLEDSAMYFCASSDGGAGETQYFGPGTRLLVL.

This clone is a singleton in its sample. The chain's CDR3 is CASSSPIPGGETQYF. For the CDR3, the DNA is TGTGCCAGCAGTTCTCCGATTCCAGGGGGGGAGACCCAGTACTTC. The genes are TRBV28 and TRBJ2-5, with D possibly matching TRBD1 (7 bases). The CDR3 spans 15 residues. Looked up from germline, CDR1 is MDHEN and CDR2 is SYDVKM. The V and J ends lost 4 bases and 5 bases respectively, with 17 bases between them.

In this sample, this clone turned up once. The chain couples TRBV6-5 to TRBJ1-4, with 8 bases aligning to TRBD1. The CDR3 loop spans 14 amino acids. Germline V CDR1 and CDR2: MNHEY, SVGAGI. The ends lost 7 bases at V and 7 bases at J; junction bases unmatched: 8. The CDR3 coding sequence is TGTGCCAGCAATGCCGGGACAGGAGCTGAAAAACTGTTTTTT. It translates to CASNAGTGAEKLFF.

This clone came up once. The gene calls are TRBV6-6 and TRBJ2-3; 7 nucleotides line up with TRBD1. V lost 5 bases to trimming and J lost 1 base; unmatched junction nucleotides: 9. The CDR3 covers 16 residues. Germline V gives CDR1 MNHNY, CDR2 SVGAGI (reference sequence). CDR3 nucleotide sequence: TGTGCCAGCAGTCTATTGGGGACAGCCGGCACAGATACGCAGTATTTT. This sequence encodes CASSLLGTAGTDTQYF.

This chain joins TRBV28 and TRBJ2-1; D gene uncertain. The CDR3 contains 12 residues. Germline CDR1 reads MDHEN; CDR2 reads SYDVKM. V was pared by 2 bases and J by 7 bases, with 6 bases between. CDR3 sequence: CASSLTKNEQFF. CDR3 sequence (DNA): TGTGCCAGCAGTTTAACTAAGAATGAGCAGTTCTTC.

This clone has a handful of counts. The chain links TRBV14 to TRBJ2-3, with a possible D match to TRBD2 (6 bases). Germline V gene sequence: CDR1 SGHDN, CDR2 FVKESK. The CDR3 contains 15 residues. V was trimmed by 0 bases and J by 6 bases, leaving 13 bases between them. The CDR3 bases are TGTGCCAGCAGCCAAGACGAGGGGACTGGCGATACGCAGTATTTT. It yields the protein CASSQDEGTGDTQYF. Supplemented by reference TRBV14 and TRBJ2-3, the full variable domain reads EAGVTQFPSHSVIEKGQTVTLRCDPISGHDNLYWYRRVMGKEIKFLLHFVKESKQDESGMPNNRFLAERTGGTYSTLKVQPAELEDSGVYFCASSQDEGTGDTQYFGPGTRLTVL.

V is TRBV19 and J is TRBJ1-1, with 8 bases that match TRBD1. The germline CDR1 and CDR2 sequences are LNHDA and SQIVND (reference sequence). Losses at the gene ends were 3 bases for V and 4 bases for J; bases not matched to a gene: 7. This CDR3 is 15 amino acids long. The CDR3 DNA sequence: TGTGCCAGTAGTATGGACAGGGTGGTGGGCACTGAAGCTTTCTTT. It specifies CASSMDRVVGTEAFF.

CDR3: CASSTGTVEQFF. In DNA, the CDR3 is TGTGCCAGTAGTACCGGGACAGTAGAGCAGTTCTTC. The chain combines TRBV19 with TRBJ2-1; 7 positions match TRBD1. The CDR3 runs to 12 residues. Germline V gives CDR1 LNHDA, CDR2 SQIVND (reference sequence). V was pared by 4 bases and J by 10 bases, with 4 bases of the junction left unmatched.

The V gene is TRBV5-1, the J gene TRBJ2-5, with 7 bases lining up with TRBD1. Looked up from germline, CDR1 is SGHRS and CDR2 is YFSETQ. With V trimmed by 3 bases and J by 3 bases, 2 bases remained unmatched. This CDR3 is 13 amino acids long. The CDR3 DNA reads as TGCGCCAGCAGCTGGGGGACAGAAGAGACCCAGTACTTC. It translates to CASSWGTEETQYF.

J is TRBJ1-1 and V is TRBV19, with D uncertain. V was clipped by 3 bases and J by 0 bases, with 8 bases between them. Germline values: CDR1 LNHDA, CDR2 SQIVND (reference sequence). The CDR3 consists of 14 residues. CDR3 DNA: TGTGCCAGTAGTATCGGCACAGTGAACACTGAAGCTTTCTTT. Translation gives CASSIGTVNTEAFF. The full variable domain, with the rest looked up from reference TRBV19 and TRBJ1-1, is DGGITQSPKYLFRKEGQNVTLSCEQNLNHDAMYWYRQDPGQGLRLIYYSQIVNDFQKGDIAEGYSVSREKKESFPLTVTSAQKNPTAFYLCASSIGTVNTEAFFGQGTRLTVV.

J is TRBJ1-2 and V is TRBV4-1, with 7 bases lining up with TRBD1. V shed 0 bases and J 7 bases; nucleotides not matched to a gene: 14. Germline V CDR1 and CDR2: MGHRA, YSYEKL. The CDR3 has 17 residues. The CDR3 DNA reads as TGCGCCAGCAGCCAAGACTCAGCAGCAGAAGGGGGCTTTGGCTACACCTTC. Translation gives CASSQDSAAEGGFGYTF.

This chain uses TRBV7-2 with TRBJ1-2, with D uncertain. The germline CDR1 and CDR2 sequences are SGHTA and FQGNSA. This CDR3 region has 13 residues. V was cut by 5 bases and J by 5 bases, with 12 bases left in between. This CDR3 is CASSLTGGYGYTF. The CDR3 DNA reads TGTGCCAGCAGCCTCACTGGCGGGTATGGCTACACCTTC.

V is TRBV15 and J is TRBJ1-5, with D perhaps matching TRBD1 (6 bases). Trimming removed 8 bases at V and 0 bases at J, with 14 bases between. There are 15 residues in the CDR3. Germline assignment: CDR1 LNHNV and CDR2 YYDKDF (reference sequence). The CDR3, as DNA: TGTGCCACCCAACGGACAGTTAATAGCAATCAGCCCCAGCATTTT. This codes for CATQRTVNSNQPQHF.

J is TRBJ1-1 and V is TRBV2; D possibly corresponds to TRBD1 (6 bases). Germline V gene data show CDR1 as SNHLY and CDR2 as FYNNEI. Trimming left V 5 bases short and J 4 bases short, with 14 bases between. The CDR3 extends over 14 amino acids. The CDR3 bases are TGTGCCAGCAGTCCACAGGGACTAGGCACTGAAGCTTTCTTT. Translated: CASSPQGLGTEAFF.

This clone was seen a single time. This rearrangement joins TRBV9 to TRBJ1-4; perhaps TRBD1 as D (6 bases). Between the trimmed V and J ends, which lost 5 bases and 3 bases, there was a span of 17 bases. Germline-derived CDR1 and CDR2 are SGDLS and YYNGEE. The CDR3 consists of 16 residues. The CDR3 loop reads CASSSTPTGPNEKLFF. The CDR3 DNA reads TGTGCCAGCAGTTCGACCCCGACAGGTCCTAATGAAAAACTGTTTTTT.

The gene calls are TRBV6-5 and TRBJ1-5; tentative D call: TRBD1 (5 bases). V lost 8 bases and J 2 bases, leaving 16 bases between the germline ends. This CDR3 is built from 15 residues. CDR1 is MNHEY and CDR2 is SVGAGI in the germline V gene. CDR3 residues: CASQLDIFGNQPQHF. The CDR3 bases are TGTGCCAGCCAATTGGACATCTTTGGCAATCAGCCCCAGCATTTT.

This chain uses TRBV4-1 with TRBJ2-7; D call uncertain. V was cut by 0 bases and J by 2 bases, with 8 bases left in between. This CDR3 spans 14 amino acids. Germline V gene sequence: CDR1 MGHRA, CDR2 YSYEKL. In nucleotides, the CDR3 is TGCGCCAGCAGCCAAGATCTGAGTCCCTACGAGCAGTACTTC. Amino acids: CASSQDLSPYEQYF.

This clone was found once. This chain connects TRBV5-6 to TRBJ1-1; 7 bases fit TRBD1. Per germline, CDR1 SGHDT and CDR2 YYEEEE. Trimming took 1 base from V and 4 from J; bases not matched to a gene: 7. The CDR3 is 15 amino acids. The CDR3: CASSLRGQLRTEAFF. The CDR3 DNA reads TGTGCCAGCAGCTTGCGGGGACAGCTTCGCACTGAAGCTTTCTTT.

The chain carries TRBV5-6 and TRBJ2-5, with 15 bases fitting TRBD2. This CDR3 spans 16 amino acids. Unmatched junction bases numbered 3, after V lost 1 base and J lost 5 bases. Germline V gene sequence: CDR1 SGHDT, CDR2 YYEEEE. CDR3 nucleotide sequence: TGTGCCAGCAGCTTGCTCGGACTAGCGGGAGGGGAGACCCAGTACTTC. Translating it yields CASSLLGLAGGETQYF.

V is TRBV19 and J is TRBJ1-2; 7 positions match TRBD1. Per germline, CDR1 LNHDA and CDR2 SQIVND (reference sequence). The trim removed 5 bases at V and 4 bases at J, leaving 7 bases unmatched. The CDR3 runs 14 residues. The CDR3 DNA sequence: TGTGCCAGTAGTGTCCAAGGGGGCACCTATGGCTACACCTTC. Its protein product is CASSVQGGTYGYTF.

The chain combines TRBV28 with TRBJ2-5; 9 nucleotides align to TRBD1. Germline CDR1 and CDR2: MDHEN and SYDVKM. Trimming cost V 3 bases and J 6 bases; bases outside gene matches: 5. The CDR3 runs 14 residues. CDR3 sequence reads: CASSLGQGWKTQYF. The CDR3 coding sequence is TGTGCCAGCAGTTTGGGACAGGGATGGAAGACCCAGTACTTC.

This clone was counted once. The chain is built from TRBV19 and TRBJ2-5; 9 nucleotides line up with TRBD2. With V trimmed by 8 bases and J by 3 bases, 10 bases remained unmatched. Per the germline V gene, CDR1 is LNHDA and CDR2 is SQIVND (reference sequence). This CDR3 comprises 15 residues. The CDR3 DNA sequence: TGTGCCAGTGGGACGGTAGCGGGAGCAAAAGAGACCCAGTACTTC. Its protein product is CASGTVAGAKETQYF.

This clone was seen once. The CDR3 protein is CASMSLGQGGVGYTF. Written as DNA, the CDR3 is TGTGCCAGCATGAGCCTGGGACAGGGAGGTGTTGGCTACACCTTC. This chain connects TRBV27 to TRBJ1-2, with 9 nucleotides matching TRBD1. This CDR3 has 15 amino acids. The trim removed 7 bases at V and 7 bases at J, leaving 13 bases unmatched. Germline V gene sequence: CDR1 MNHEY, CDR2 SMNVEV (reference sequence).

The CDR3 is CASSLSFYNEQFF. The CDR3 DNA follows: TGTGCCAGCAGTCTCTCGTTTTACAATGAGCAGTTCTTC. V gene TRBV27 combines with J gene TRBJ2-1; no firm D call. The ends were cut back, 5 bases at V and 4 bases at J, with 9 bases in the middle. This CDR3 has 13 residues. The V gene's germline CDR1 is MNHEY and CDR2 SMNVEV (reference sequence).